The sequence of this TCR beta chain was determined in a study of T cells after yellow fever vaccination. Points from the study as a whole: Sorted repertoires could include abundant contaminating clonotypes from bulk cells. A faster peak, day 5 versus 15, was reached by the weaker secondary response.

The germline V and J ends were trimmed by 5 bases and 0 bases, with 12 bases remaining between them. Per germline, CDR1 SSHAT and CDR2 FNYEAQ (reference sequence). CDR3 size: 15 residues. A single record per CDR3 protein comes from TCRdb applying MiXCR to the 5' RACE reads. The table lists 250,000 to 300,000 distinct CDR3 sequences, approximately 8% of them singletons. Note on this clonotype: What it recognizes is unknown.

V gene TRBV7-7 combines with J gene TRBJ2-3, with D perhaps matching TRBD1 (6 bases). This clonotype was obtained from a young man who received the YFV17D yellow fever vaccine. Sequences were derived from CD4+ T cells sorted from PBMCs, sampled 5 days after the yellow fever booster vaccination. The CDR3 DNA is TGTGCCAGCAGCCAACAAGGACAGAGCACAGATACGCAGTATTTT. This encodes CASSQQGQSTDTQYF.